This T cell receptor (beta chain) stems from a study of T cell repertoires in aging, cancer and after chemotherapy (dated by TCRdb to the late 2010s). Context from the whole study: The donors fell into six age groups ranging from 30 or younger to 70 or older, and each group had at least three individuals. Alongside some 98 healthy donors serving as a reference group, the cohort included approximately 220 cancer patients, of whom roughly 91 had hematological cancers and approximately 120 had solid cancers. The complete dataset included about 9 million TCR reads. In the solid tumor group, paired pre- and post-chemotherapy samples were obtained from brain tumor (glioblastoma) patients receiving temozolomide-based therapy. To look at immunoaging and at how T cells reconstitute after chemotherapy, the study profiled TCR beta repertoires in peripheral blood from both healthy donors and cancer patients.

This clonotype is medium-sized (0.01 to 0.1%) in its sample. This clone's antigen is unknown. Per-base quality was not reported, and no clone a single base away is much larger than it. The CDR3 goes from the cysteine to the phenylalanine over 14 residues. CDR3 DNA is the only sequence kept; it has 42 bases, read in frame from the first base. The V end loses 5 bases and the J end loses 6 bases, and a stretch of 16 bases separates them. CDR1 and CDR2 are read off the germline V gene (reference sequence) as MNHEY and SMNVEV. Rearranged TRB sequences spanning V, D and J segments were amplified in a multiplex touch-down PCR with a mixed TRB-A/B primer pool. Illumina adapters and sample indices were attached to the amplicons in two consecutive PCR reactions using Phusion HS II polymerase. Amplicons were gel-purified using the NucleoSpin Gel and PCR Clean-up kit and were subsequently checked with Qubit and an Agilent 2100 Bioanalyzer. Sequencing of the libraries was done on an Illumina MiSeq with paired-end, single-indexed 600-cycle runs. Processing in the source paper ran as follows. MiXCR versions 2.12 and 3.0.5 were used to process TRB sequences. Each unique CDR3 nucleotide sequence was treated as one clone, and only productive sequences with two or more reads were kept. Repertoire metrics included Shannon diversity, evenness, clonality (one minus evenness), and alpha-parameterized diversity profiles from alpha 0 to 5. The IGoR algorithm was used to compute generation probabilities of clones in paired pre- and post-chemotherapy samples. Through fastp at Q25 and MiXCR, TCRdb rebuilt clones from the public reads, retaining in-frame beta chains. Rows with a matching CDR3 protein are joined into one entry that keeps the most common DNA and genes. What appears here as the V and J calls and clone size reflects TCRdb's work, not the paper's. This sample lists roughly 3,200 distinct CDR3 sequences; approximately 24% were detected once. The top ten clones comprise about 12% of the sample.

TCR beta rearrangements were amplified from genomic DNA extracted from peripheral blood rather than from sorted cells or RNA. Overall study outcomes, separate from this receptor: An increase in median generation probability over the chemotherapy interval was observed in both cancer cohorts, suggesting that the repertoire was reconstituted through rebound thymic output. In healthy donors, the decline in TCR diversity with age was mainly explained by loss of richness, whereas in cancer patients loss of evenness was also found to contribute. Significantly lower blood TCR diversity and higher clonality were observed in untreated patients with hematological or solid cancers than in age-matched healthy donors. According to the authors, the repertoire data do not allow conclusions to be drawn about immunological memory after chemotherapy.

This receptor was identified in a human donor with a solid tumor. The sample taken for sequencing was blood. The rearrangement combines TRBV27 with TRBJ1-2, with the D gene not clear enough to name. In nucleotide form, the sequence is TGTGCCAGCAGTCCCTGGGCTCAAAGGGATGGCTACACCTTC. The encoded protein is CASSPWAQRDGYTF.